This entry is about one T cell receptor (beta chain). It has no known antigen specificity. Nothing much larger sits one base from this clone, and base qualities are not available. Library creation used the immunoSEQ multiplex PCR assay. For the multiplex PCR, a mixture combining 60 forward primers for TCR Vbeta segments and 13 reverse primers for TCR Jbeta segments was used. Amplification of the CDR3 region of rearranged TCR beta genes was performed with a multiplex PCR assay on genomic DNA. The Illumina HiSeq System was used to sequence the amplified TCR beta libraries as 87-base-pair reads. The published analysis was carried out like this. In a later analysis, 80 million or so unique TCR beta chains were counted across the 500 to 850 repertoires, and roughly 11 million of these chains were shared by at least two donors. Raw reads were error-corrected and collapsed into unique sequences by a nearest-neighbor algorithm in which closely related sequences were merged to remove PCR and sequencing errors. To assign V, D and J gene segments, CDR3 sequences were aligned to IMGT reference sequences. For a sequence to be retained, at least a six-nucleotide match to both a V gene segment and a J gene segment was required. Rearrangements were called productive when the CDR3 lacked stop codons and stayed in frame with V and J; all others were non-productive. Following IMGT convention, CDR3 was defined as the stretch from the second conserved V-encoded cysteine up to the conserved J-encoded phenylalanine. The earlier analysis of around 640 of the donors excluded sequences that lacked an unambiguous match to a single V gene segment. An earlier analysis of 500 to 700 of the donors classified V segments as functional when productive rearrangements were above 56.7% and as segregating when the standard deviation between donors was above 5%. To diagnose cytomegalovirus status from the catalog of TCR beta chain sequences, a statistical classification framework was built. In a later analysis, V and J genes were assigned by comparing TCR nucleotide sequences against IMGT/GENE-DB human TR gene sequences. The TCRdist pipeline was used in a later analysis to assign CDR3 sequences and most-parsimonious VDJ recombination scenarios. In a later analysis, every TCR beta chain was defined by the combination of its CDR3 amino acid sequence and its V-gene family, and reads without a unique V-gene family were dropped. As a way to deal with suspected cross-contamination and a sequencing artifact, a later analysis dropped over 550 nucleotide sequences that were highly shared and had low generation probability. In a later analysis, a clonal expansion index was calculated for each public chain from normalized within-repertoire ranks of inferred template counts. In a later analysis, generation probabilities were computed using a VDJ recombination model fitted to out-of-frame rearrangements, and the results were checked against IGoR. A later analysis scored TCR-TCR, TCR-HLA and TCR-CMV co-occurrence with hypergeometric tests, applying a repertoire-size bias correction to TCR pairs. False discovery rates were estimated in a later analysis by permuting HLA or CMV assignments 20 times. A later analysis grouped co-occurring TCRs with DBSCAN, adding TCRdist sequence similarity when clustering within HLA-allele-positive subsets. Repertoires with fewer than 30,000 or more than 120,000 public chains were left out of co-occurrence clustering, as were about five repertoires with anomalous nucleotide sharing. Held by TCRdb, this immuneACCESS table contains in-frame sequences only and omits some clones. Under half of the omission traces to an unresolved V gene where checked; the cause of the rest is unknown. V, J and clone size were drawn from that table, and D and trimming were deduced from the DNA. The sample profile shows approximately 120,000 clones; around 74% of them were found once. 4% to 4.5% of the sample is held by the ten biggest clonotypes.

The cohort comprised around 690 healthy bone marrow donors. All cohort members were sampled while nominally healthy, although unrecorded immune exposures were likely present. The donor was CMV seropositive and was included in the group of 250 to 350 seropositive cohort members. A peripheral blood sample was collected from each donor, and TCR beta sequencing was performed on peripheral blood mononuclear cells. The Qiagen DNeasy Blood Extraction Kit was used to extract genomic DNA from the blood cell samples. CDR1 is given as MNHEY and CDR2 as SMNVEV, both from the germline V gene (reference sequence). The junction shows trimming of 0 bases on V and 3 bases on J, plus 8 bases between the germline ends. Taken from cysteine to phenylalanine, the CDR3 has 14 residues. Only CDR3 DNA is held: 42 bases, read in frame from base 1. The sample is drawn from a study of cytomegalovirus exposure and HLA in healthy donors (TCRdb year 2017). For the study in its entirety: An earlier analysis of approximately 550 of the donors reported roughly 300 Gb of sequence data and roughly 100 million unique TCR beta sequences from 190 million or so T cells. An early release that covered about 640 HLA-typed donors contained approximately 300 gigabases of sequencing data and 65 million to 100 million unique TCR sequences. Of the 398 genotyped donors, 65% to 90% fell in the genetic ancestry cluster associated with self-reported Caucasian donors. The study was designed to test whether signatures of past pathogen exposure could be identified by cataloging public T cell receptors. The study profiled the T cell repertoires of about 640 subjects by immunosequencing and related them to cytomegalovirus serostatus. Besides the first cohort of some 670 subjects, a separate validation cohort made up of about 120 different subjects was used. To predict cytomegalovirus infection status, the study combined high-throughput TCR immunosequencing, statistical association of individual TCRs with disease status, and machine learning. A later analysis re-examined previously published TCR beta repertoires from more than 550 donors and added high-resolution HLA genotyping to investigate patterns of TCR occurrence. Rather than using new phenotypic data, the later analysis identified candidate immune exposures from TCR beta sequences and from how often those sequences occurred across donors. An earlier analysis of some 500 of the donors applied high-throughput TCR beta sequencing to assess whether each TCR beta V gene segment acted as functional or pseudogenic. Donor age, sex, ethnicity and CMV serostatus were collected together with the repertoire data. A later genetic analysis took genome-wide SNP genotypes for 398 of the 666 donors and used that subset as a discovery cohort. Every discovery cohort repertoire had been produced on one sequencing platform. HLA typing included class I and class II loci at four-digit resolution. The number of donors typed differed by locus, with 629-630 for A, B, C, DRB1 and DQB1, 522 for DQA1, 600 to 610 for DPA1, and 450 to 480 for DPB1. About 5 DR-DQ haplotypes were handled as single units for association and clustering, since linkage in the cohort was strong. On average, over 200,000 unique TCR beta nucleotide sequences were sequenced per donor among more than 350 genotyped donors of the cohort, with 15% to 20% of those sequences being non-productive.

Here is what the overall study found, with its caveats: HLA typing was unavailable for some donors at each locus, so association tests used only the typed subset. Specific HLA alleles were associated with 18,000 or so TCR beta sequences at a false discovery rate of 0.05 in a later analysis. A later analysis found that TCR association rates varied across HLA loci, with DRB1 alleles showing the most associated TCRs and HLA-C alleles the fewest. Across donors, most TCR sequences were observed very rarely, whereas some public TCRs were present in many individuals. Because counts were too low, about 15 rarely observed V segments, including chromosome 9 orphons, were left out of the earlier analysis of 500 to 750 of the donors. Strong co-occurrence of HLA alleles, especially DR and DQ, made assigning TCR associations to individual alleles difficult. The sequencing pipeline was judged likely to have produced a cluster of highly shared sequence variants as a technical artifact. CMV serostatus was the only immune exposure information available for the cohort. Correlated functional status among segregating V segments might reflect linkage disequilibrium, but an unknown experimental factor could not be ruled out. The cohort was sequenced for TCR beta chains only, and without alpha or paired-chain data the features that could be detected were limited. A later analysis reported that several top co-occurrence clusters appeared linked to parvovirus B19, influenza, CMV and Epstein-Barr virus. Some IMGT-functional V segments, including TRBV6-2 and TRBV6-3, could not be told apart with the 87-base-pair reads, so those segments were excluded. The classifier was reported to diagnose cytomegalovirus status with high specificity and sensitivity in both the original cohort and the validation cohort. Broadly in line with IMGT annotations, most TCR beta V segments showed up in productive rearrangements about 87% or about 30% of the time in an earlier analysis of several hundred of the donors. In vitro tests confirmed that three of the cytomegalovirus-associated TCR beta chains recognize cytomegalovirus antigens. An association between a missense DCLRE1C variant and V-gene and J-gene trimming of TCR beta chains was found in a later genetic analysis and replicated in an independent cohort. The study listed 170 or so TCR beta chains as associated with cytomegalovirus. A later analysis found that most CMV-associated TCR beta chains appeared HLA-restricted, with HLA associations seemingly driven largely by CMV exposure. The presence/absence analyses assumed that sequencing depth was roughly uniform across donors, and that assumption may not be true. A further reported finding was that TCR beta sequences accurately predicted the HLA-A and HLA-B alleles for most subjects in the first cohort. It was suggested by the authors that the approach could potentially be generalized to other disease states and immunological phenotypes. In a later analysis, HLA-associated TCR beta chains showed more clonal expansion and lower generation probabilities than non-associated chains that were equally common. A later genetic analysis reported fewer N-insertions in productive TCRs among donors in an Asian-associated ancestry cluster than the approximately 700-donor mean.

The TCR was taken from a woman aged 50 to 60 in good health and CMV-seropositive. Sequencing was performed on PBMCs. The rearrangement joined TRBV27 to TRBJ1-2, with a weak D call of TRBD1 (5 bases match). The nucleotide sequence reads TGTGCCAGCAGTTTATCCAAGGGGTACTATGGCTACACCTTC. This codes for CASSLSKGYYGYTF.